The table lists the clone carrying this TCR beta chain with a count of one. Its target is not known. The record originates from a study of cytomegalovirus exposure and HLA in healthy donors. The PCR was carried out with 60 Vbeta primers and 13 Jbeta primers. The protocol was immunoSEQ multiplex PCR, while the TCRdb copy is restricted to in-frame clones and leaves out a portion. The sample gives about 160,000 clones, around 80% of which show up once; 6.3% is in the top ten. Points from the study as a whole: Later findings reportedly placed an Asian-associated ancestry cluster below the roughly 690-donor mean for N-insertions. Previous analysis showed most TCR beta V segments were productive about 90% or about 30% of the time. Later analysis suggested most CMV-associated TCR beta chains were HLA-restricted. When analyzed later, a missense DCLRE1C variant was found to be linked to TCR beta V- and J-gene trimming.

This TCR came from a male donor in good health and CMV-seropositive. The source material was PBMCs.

DNA of the CDR3: TGTGCCAGCAGTGAGGGCCAGGCTAATGAGCAGTTCTTC. Its protein is CASSEGQANEQFF. The chain recombines TRBV6-1 with TRBJ2-1, with no clear D. V was pared by 3 bases and J by 7 bases, with 10 bases between. CDR3 size: 13 residues. Germline-derived CDR1 and CDR2 are MNHNS and SASEGT.